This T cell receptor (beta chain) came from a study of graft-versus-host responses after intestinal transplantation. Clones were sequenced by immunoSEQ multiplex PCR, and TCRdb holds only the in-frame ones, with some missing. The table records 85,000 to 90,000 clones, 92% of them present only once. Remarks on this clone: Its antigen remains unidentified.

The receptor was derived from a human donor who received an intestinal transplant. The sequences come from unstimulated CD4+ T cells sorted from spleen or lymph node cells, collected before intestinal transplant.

In DNA form, the CDR3 reads TGTGCCAGTAGTATTCGGGGCCCATCAGGCAACGAGCAGTACTTC. This gives the protein CASSIRGPSGNEQYF. This rearrangement joins TRBV19 to TRBJ2-7; D tentatively reads TRBD1 or TRBD2 (5 bases each). Germline CDR1 and CDR2: LNHDA and SQIVND (reference sequence). The CDR3 loop spans 15 amino acids. V dropped 3 bases and J dropped 5 bases, with 17 bases sitting between them. The complete variable domain, with remaining parts taken from reference TRBV19 and TRBJ2-7, reads DGGITQSPKYLFRKEGQNVTLSCEQNLNHDAMYWYRQDPGQGLRLIYYSQIVNDFQKGDIAEGYSVSREKKESFPLTVTSAQKNPTAFYLCASSIRGPSGNEQYFGPGTRLTVT.